This T cell receptor beta chain derives from a study of blood T cell repertoires in COVID-19. A case of COVID-19 had been met by exposed participants within 2 weeks before study entry. Germline V gene lookup returns CDR1 LNHDA and CDR2 SQIVND (reference sequence). V was pared by 6 bases and J by 1 base, with 3 bases between. This CDR3 contains 11 residues. In the authors' workflow: Reference gene primer amplification gave nucleated cell count estimates. The repertoire was sequenced with immunoSEQ multiplex PCR; TCRdb's copy has only in-frame clones and lacks some. The V and J calls and clone size are taken from that table; D and trimming were inferred from the DNA. The sample carries some 300,000 clones, around 92% recorded once.

This sequence was found in a woman between 50 and 59 years old who had been exposed to COVID-19. The chain uses TRBV19 and TRBJ1-1; D is unresolved. Sequenced material: PBMCs or T cells enriched from blood (not recorded which). CDR3 nucleotide sequence: TGTGCCAGTAGCAGGAACACTGAAGCTTTCTTT. Protein sequence: CASSRNTEAFF.